This T cell receptor beta chain was observed in a study of neoadjuvant anti-PD-1 for oral cavity cancer. Time point given: after neoadjuvant nivolumab, at surgical resection. These newly diagnosed stage II-IVA oral cavity squamous cell carcinoma patients had no prior systemic or radiation treatment. The CDR3 has 13 residues. The germline V gene has CDR1 MRHNA and CDR2 SNTAGT. Deletions cut 4 bases from V and 4 bases from J, with 7 bases between. Most PBMC samples had 480 ng input DNA in six replicates. TCRdb keeps only in-frame clones here, not all; method: immunoSEQ multiplex PCR. The data contain around 7,200 clones, 62% of them singletons.

The chain is built from TRBV6-4 and TRBJ2-2, with a possible D match to TRBD2 (5 bases). The sequence was obtained from a person between 35 and 79 years old with oral cavity squamous cell carcinoma. The starting material was PBMCs, obtained after nivolumab (anti-PD-1) treatment. CDR3 sequence (DNA): TGTGCCAGCAGTGGACGGGGCACCGGGGAGCTGTTTTTT. This sequence encodes CASSGRGTGELFF.